The entry below describes one TCR beta chain. Its target is unknown. The CDR3 extends over 17 amino acids. The V gene's germline CDR1 is MNHEY and CDR2 SMNVEV (reference sequence). V was pared by 2 bases and J by 0 bases, with 16 bases between. Use of 60 Vbeta and 13 Jbeta primers characterized the PCR. Generated by immunoSEQ multiplex PCR, the TCRdb table keeps only in-frame clones and is missing some. The sample records over 45,000 clones, 65% to 90% being singletons. This specimen comes from a study of cytomegalovirus exposure and HLA in healthy donors. Study outcomes and limitations: The records held CMV serostatus as the only immune exposure information.

The V gene is TRBV27, the J gene TRBJ1-1; tentatively, D is TRBD1 (5 bases). Sequenced material: PBMCs. This receptor was taken from a young man in good health and CMV-seronegative. In DNA form, the CDR3 reads TGTGCCAGCAGTTTACGATGGGGTAGGGGCATGAACACTGAAGCTTTCTTT. It yields the protein CASSLRWGRGMNTEAFF.